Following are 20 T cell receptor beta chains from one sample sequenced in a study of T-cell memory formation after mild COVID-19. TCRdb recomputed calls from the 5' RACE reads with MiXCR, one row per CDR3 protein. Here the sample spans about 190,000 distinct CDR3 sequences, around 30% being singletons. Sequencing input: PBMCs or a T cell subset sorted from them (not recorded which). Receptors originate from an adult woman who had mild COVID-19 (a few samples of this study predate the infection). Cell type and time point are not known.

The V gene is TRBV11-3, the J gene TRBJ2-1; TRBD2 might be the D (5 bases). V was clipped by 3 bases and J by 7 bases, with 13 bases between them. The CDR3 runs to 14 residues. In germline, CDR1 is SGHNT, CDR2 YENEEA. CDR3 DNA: TGTGCCAGCAGCTTCTCCCCTTTAGCGAATGAGCAGTTCTTC. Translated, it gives CASSFSPLANEQFF.

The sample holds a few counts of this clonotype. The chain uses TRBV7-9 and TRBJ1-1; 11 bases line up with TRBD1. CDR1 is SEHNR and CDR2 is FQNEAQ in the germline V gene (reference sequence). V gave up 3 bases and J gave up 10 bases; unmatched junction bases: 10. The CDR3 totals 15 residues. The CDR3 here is CASSFGTGGAERAFF. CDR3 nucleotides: TGTGCCAGCAGCTTCGGGACAGGGGGGGCGGAGAGAGCTTTCTTT.

The CDR3 coding sequence is TGTGCCATCCAGGGGGCCAGGGAGACCCAGTACTTC. Protein sequence: CAIQGARETQYF. The chain recombines TRBV28 with TRBJ2-5; 8 nucleotides line up with TRBD1. J gave up 5 bases and V 10 bases, and 6 bases lay outside the gene matches. This CDR3 is built from 12 residues. The germline V gene has CDR1 MDHEN and CDR2 SYDVKM.

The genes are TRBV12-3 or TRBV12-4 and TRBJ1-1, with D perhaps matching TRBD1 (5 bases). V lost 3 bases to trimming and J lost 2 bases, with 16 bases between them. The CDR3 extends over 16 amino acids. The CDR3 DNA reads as TGTGCCAGCAGTTTTCGAGGTGGGGGATCCAACACTGAAGCTTTCTTT. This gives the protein CASSFRGGGSNTEAFF.

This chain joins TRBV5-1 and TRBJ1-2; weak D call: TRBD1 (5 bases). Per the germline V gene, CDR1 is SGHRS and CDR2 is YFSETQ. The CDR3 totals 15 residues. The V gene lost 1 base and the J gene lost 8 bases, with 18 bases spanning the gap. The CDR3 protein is CASSLPLGQGGGYTF. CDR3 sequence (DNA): TGCGCCAGCAGCTTGCCCCTGGGGCAGGGAGGCGGCTACACCTTC.

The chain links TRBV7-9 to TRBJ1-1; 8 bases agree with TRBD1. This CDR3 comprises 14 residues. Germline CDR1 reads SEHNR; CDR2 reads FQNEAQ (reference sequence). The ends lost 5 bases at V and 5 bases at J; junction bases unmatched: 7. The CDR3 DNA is TGTGCCAGCAGCCTACGACAGGGGTGGACTGAAGCTTTCTTT. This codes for CASSLRQGWTEAFF.

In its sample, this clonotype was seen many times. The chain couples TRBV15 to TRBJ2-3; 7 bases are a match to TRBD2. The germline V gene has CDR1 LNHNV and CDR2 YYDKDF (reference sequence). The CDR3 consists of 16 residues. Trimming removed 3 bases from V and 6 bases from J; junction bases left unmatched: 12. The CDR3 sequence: CATSRGSSGVGDTQYF. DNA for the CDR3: TGTGCCACCAGCAGGGGCTCTAGCGGAGTGGGCGATACGCAGTATTTT.

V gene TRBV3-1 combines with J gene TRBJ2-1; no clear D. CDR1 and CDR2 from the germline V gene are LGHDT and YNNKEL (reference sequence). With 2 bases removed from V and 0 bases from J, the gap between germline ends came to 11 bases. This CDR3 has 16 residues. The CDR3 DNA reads TGTGCCAGCAGCCAAATTAATTACCGCTCCTACAATGAGCAGTTCTTC. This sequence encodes CASSQINYRSYNEQFF.

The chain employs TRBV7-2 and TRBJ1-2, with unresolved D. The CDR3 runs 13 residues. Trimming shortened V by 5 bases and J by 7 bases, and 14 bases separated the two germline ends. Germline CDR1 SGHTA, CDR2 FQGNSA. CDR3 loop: CASSGRTFSGYTF. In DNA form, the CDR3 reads TGTGCCAGCAGCGGGCGGACCTTTAGTGGCTACACCTTC.

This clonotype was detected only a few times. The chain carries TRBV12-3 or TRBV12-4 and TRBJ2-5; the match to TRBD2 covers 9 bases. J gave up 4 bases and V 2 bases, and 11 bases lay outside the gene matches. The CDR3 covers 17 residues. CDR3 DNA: TGTGCCAGCAGTTTATTTGACGGCGGGGGGGCCGGAGAGACCCAGTACTTC. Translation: CASSLFDGGGAGETQYF.

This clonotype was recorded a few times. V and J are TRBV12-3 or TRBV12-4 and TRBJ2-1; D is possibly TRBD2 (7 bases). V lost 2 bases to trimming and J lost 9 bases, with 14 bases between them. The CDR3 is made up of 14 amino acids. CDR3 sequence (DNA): TGTGCCAGCAGTTTAAGGGGAGGGGGGGGTGAGCAGTTCTTC. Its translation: CASSLRGGGGEQFF.

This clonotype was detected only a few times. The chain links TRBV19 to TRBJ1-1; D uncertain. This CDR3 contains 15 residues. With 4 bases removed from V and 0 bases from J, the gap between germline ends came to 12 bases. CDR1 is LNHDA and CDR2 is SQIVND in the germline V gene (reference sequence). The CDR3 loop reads CASSTLGEMNTEAFF. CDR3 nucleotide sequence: TGTGCCAGTAGTACCTTAGGTGAGATGAACACTGAAGCTTTCTTT. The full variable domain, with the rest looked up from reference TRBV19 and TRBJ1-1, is DGGITQSPKYLFRKEGQNVTLSCEQNLNHDAMYWYRQDPGQGLRLIYYSQIVNDFQKGDIAEGYSVSREKKESFPLTVTSAQKNPTAFYLCASSTLGEMNTEAFFGQGTRLTVV.

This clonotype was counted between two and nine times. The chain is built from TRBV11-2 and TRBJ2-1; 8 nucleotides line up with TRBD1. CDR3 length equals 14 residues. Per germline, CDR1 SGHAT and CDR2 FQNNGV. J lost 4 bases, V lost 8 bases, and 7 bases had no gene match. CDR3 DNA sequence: TGTGCCAGCTCCGGACAGGGCCCATACAATGAGCAGTTCTTC. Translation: CASSGQGPYNEQFF.

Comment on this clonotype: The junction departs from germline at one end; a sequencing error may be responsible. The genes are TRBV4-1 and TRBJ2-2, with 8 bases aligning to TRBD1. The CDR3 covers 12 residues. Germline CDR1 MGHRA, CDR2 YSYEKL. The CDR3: CASSQDGDRISF. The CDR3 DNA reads TGCGCCAGCAGCCAGGACGGGGACAGGATTTCTTTT.

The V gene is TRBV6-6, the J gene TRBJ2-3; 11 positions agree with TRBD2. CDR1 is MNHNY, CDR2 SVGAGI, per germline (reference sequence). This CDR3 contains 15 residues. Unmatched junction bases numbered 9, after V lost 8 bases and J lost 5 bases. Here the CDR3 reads CASLPSGRMVDTQYF. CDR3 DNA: TGTGCCAGCCTACCTAGCGGGAGGATGGTAGATACGCAGTATTTT.

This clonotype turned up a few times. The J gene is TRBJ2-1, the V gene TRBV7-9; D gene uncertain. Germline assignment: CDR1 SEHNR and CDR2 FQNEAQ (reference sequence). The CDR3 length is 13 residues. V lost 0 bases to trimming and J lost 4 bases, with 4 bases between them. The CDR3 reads CASSLAVYNEQFF. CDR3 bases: TGTGCCAGCAGCTTAGCCGTTTACAATGAGCAGTTCTTC.

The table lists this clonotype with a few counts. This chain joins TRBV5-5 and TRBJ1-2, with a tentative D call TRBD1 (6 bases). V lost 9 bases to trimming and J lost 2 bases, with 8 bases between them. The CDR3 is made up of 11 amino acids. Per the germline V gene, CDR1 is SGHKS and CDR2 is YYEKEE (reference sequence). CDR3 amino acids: CATDRNYGYTF. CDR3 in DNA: TGTGCCACGGACAGAAACTATGGCTACACCTTC.

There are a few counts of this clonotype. Here the CDR3 reads CASSLVRDSNEQFF. The DNA for the CDR3 is TGTGCCAGCAGCTTAGTTAGGGACAGCAATGAGCAGTTCTTC. The chain couples TRBV11-3 to TRBJ2-1; 7 bases map to TRBD1. The CDR3 contains 14 residues. V lost 1 base and J lost 6; bases outside the gene matches: 3. From germline, CDR1 is SGHNT and CDR2 YENEEA.

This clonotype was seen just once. The CDR3 sequence is CASSRDTSAYNEQFF. CDR3 nucleotide sequence: TGTGCCAGCAGCCGGGACACCTCGGCCTACAATGAGCAGTTCTTC. The rearrangement joins TRBV6-1 to TRBJ2-1, with D tentatively TRBD1 (6 bases). V dropped 6 bases and J dropped 2 bases, with 14 bases sitting between them. Per germline, CDR1 MNHNS and CDR2 SASEGT. The CDR3 is made up of 15 amino acids.

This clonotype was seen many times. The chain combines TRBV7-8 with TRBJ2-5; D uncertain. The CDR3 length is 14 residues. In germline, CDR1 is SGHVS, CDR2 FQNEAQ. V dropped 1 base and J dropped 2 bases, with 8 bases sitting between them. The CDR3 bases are TGTGCCAGCAGCTTAGTTCCAGAACAAGAGACCCAGTACTTC. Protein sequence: CASSLVPEQETQYF.